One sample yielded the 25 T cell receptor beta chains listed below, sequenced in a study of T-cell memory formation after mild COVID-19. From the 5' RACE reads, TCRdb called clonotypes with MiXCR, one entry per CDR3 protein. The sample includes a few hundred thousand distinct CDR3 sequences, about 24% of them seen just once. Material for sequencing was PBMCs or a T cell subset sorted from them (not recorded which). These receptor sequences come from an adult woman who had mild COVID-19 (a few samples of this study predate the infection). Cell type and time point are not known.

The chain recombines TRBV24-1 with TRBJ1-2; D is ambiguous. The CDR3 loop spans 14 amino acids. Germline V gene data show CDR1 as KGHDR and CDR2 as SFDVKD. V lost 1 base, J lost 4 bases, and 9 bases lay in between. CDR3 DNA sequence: TGTGCCACCAGTGATTTTCCGAGGAGCTATGGCTACACCTTC. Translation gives CATSDFPRSYGYTF.

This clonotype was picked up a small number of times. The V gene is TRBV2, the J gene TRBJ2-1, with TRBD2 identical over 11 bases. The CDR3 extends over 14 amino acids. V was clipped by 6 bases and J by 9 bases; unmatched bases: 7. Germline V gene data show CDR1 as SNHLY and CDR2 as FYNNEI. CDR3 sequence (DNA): TGTGCCAGCAGACGACTAGCGGGAAACATTGAGCAGTTCTTC. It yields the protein CASRRLAGNIEQFF.

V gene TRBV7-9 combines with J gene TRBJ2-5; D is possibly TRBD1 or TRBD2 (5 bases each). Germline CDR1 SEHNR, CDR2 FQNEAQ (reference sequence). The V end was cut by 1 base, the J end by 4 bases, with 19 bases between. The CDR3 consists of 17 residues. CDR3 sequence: CASSLESRGVWGETQYF. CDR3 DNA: TGTGCCAGCAGCTTAGAGAGTAGGGGAGTTTGGGGAGAGACCCAGTACTTC.

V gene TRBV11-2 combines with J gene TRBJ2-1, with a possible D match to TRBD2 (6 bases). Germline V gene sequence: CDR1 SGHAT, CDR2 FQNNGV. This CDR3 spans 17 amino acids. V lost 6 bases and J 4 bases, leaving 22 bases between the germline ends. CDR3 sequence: CASRFPRERAHYNEQFF. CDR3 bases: TGTGCCAGCAGATTCCCGAGAGAGCGGGCCCATTACAATGAGCAGTTCTTC.

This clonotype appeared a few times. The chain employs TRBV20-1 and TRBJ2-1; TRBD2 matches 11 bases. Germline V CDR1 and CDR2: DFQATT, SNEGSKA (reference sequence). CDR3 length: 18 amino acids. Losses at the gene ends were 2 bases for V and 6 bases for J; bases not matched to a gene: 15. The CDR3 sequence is CSARPGETSGRIRNEQFF. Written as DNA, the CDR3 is TGCAGTGCTAGACCGGGGGAAACTAGCGGGAGAATCCGCAATGAGCAGTTCTTC.

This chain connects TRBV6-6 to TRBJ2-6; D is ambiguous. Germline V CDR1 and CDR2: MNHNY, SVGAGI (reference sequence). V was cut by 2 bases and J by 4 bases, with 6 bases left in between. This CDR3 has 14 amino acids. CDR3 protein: CASSYGDGANVLTF. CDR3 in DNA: TGTGCCAGCAGTTACGGTGACGGGGCCAACGTCCTGACTTTC.

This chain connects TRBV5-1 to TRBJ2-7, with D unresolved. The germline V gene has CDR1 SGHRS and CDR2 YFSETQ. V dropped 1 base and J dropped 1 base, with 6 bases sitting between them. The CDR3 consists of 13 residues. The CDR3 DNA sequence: TGCGCCAGCAGCTTGTTCCAGTCCTACGAGCAGTACTTC. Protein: CASSLFQSYEQYF.

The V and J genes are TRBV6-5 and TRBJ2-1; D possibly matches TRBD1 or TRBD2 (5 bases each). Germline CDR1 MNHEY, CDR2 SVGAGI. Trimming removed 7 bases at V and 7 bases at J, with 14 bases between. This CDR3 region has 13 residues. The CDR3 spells CASKERGGNEQFF. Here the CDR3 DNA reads TGTGCCAGCAAGGAGAGGGGCGGGAATGAGCAGTTCTTC.

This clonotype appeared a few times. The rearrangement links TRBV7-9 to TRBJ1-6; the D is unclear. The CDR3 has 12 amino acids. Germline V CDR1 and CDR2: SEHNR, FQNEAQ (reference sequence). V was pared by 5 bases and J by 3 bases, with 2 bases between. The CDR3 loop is CASSDYNSPLHF. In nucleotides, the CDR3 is TGTGCCAGCAGCGACTATAATTCACCCCTCCACTTT.

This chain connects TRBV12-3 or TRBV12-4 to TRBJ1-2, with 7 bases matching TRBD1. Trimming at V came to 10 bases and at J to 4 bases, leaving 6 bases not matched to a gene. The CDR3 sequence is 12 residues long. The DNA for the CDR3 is TGTGCCACCCAACAGGGGAGCTATGGCTACACCTTC. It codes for CATQQGSYGYTF.

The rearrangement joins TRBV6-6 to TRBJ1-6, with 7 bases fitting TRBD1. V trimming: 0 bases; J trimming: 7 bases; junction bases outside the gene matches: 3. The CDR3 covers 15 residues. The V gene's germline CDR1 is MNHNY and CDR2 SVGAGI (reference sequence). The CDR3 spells CASSYSQGGNSPLHF. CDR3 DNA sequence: TGTGCCAGCAGTTACTCGCAGGGGGGGAATTCACCCCTCCACTTT.

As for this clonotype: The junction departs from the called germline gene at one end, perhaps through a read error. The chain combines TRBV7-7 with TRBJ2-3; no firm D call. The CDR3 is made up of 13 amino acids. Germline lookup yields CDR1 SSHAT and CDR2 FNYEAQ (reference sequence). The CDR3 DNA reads TGTGCTAGCAGCAACGGGTACTGGGATACGCAGTATTTT. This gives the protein CASSNGYWDTQYF.

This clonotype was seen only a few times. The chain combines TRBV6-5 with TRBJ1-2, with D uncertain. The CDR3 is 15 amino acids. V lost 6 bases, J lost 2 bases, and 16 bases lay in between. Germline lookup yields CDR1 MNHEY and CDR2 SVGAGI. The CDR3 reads CASSFHSGRNYGYTF. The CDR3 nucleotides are TGTGCCAGCAGCTTCCACTCAGGAAGAAACTATGGCTACACCTTC.

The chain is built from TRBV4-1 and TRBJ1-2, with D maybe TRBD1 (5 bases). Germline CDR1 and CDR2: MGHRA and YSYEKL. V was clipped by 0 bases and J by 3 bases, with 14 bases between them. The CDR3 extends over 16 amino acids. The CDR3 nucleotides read TGCGCCAGCAGCCAAGAAATCCGGGGCTTGGACTATGGCTACACCTTC. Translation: CASSQEIRGLDYGYTF.

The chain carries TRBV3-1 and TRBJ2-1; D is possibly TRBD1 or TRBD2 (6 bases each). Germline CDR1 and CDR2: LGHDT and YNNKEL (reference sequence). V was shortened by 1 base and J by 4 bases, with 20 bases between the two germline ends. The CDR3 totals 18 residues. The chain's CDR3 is CASSQGSGGQEWYNEQFF. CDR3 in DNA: TGTGCCAGCAGCCAAGGGAGTGGGGGGCAGGAATGGTACAATGAGCAGTTCTTC.

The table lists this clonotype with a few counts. The CDR3 nucleotides are TGTGCCAGCAGCCAAGTGGCGGGTGCTGCAGATACGCAGTATTTT. It translates to CASSQVAGAADTQYF. The V call is TRBV3-1, the J call TRBJ2-3, with TRBD2 as a possible D gene (5 bases). In germline, CDR1 is LGHDT, CDR2 YNNKEL (reference sequence). There are 15 residues in the CDR3. Trimming stripped 1 base from V and 4 bases from J, with 12 bases between.

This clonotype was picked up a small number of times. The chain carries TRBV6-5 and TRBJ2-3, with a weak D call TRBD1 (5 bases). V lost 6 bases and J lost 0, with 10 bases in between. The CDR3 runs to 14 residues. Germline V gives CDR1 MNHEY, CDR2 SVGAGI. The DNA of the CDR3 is TGTGCCAGCAGATTACAGGCTAGCACAGATACGCAGTATTTT. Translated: CASRLQASTDTQYF.

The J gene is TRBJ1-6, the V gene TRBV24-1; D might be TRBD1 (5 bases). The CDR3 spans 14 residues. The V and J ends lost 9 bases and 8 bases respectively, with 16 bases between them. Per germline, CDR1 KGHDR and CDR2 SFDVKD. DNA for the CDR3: TGTGCCACCGTTAATAGTACAGGCGATTCACCCCTCCACTTT. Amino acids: CATVNSTGDSPLHF.

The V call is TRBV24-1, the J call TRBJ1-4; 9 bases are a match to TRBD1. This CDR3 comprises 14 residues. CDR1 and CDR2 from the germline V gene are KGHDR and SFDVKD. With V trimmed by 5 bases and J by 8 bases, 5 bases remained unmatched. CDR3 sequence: CATSATGGEEKLFF. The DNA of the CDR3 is TGTGCCACCAGTGCCACAGGGGGCGAAGAAAAACTGTTTTTT.

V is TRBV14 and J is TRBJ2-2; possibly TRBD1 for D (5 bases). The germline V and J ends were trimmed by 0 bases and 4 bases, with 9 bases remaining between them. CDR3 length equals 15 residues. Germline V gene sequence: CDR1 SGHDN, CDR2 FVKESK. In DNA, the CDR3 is TGTGCCAGCAGCCAAGAGCAGGGTTTCACCGGGGAGCTGTTTTTT. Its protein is CASSQEQGFTGELFF.

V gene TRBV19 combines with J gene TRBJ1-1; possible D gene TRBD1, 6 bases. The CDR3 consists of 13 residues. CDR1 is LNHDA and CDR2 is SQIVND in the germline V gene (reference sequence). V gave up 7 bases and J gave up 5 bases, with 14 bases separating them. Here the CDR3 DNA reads TGTGCCAGTAAGGCAGGGGATCGTACTGAAGCTTTCTTT. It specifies CASKAGDRTEAFF.

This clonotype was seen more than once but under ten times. The CDR3 region is CASSQLGQEEQYF. CDR3 DNA sequence: TGTGCCAGCAGCCAGTTGGGGCAGGAGGAGCAGTACTTC. V and J are TRBV7-8 and TRBJ2-7; TRBD1 might be the D (5 bases). The V end was cut by 5 bases, the J end by 7 bases, with 15 bases between. Germline CDR1 is SGHVS and CDR2 is FQNEAQ. The CDR3 extends over 13 amino acids.

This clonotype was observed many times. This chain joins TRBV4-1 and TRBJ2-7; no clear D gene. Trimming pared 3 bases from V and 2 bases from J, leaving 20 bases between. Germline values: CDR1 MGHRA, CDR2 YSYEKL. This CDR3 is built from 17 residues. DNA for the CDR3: TGCGCCAGCAGCCAGGGTTCCCTAGGGCAGGATCCCTACGAGCAGTACTTC. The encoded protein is CASSQGSLGQDPYEQYF.

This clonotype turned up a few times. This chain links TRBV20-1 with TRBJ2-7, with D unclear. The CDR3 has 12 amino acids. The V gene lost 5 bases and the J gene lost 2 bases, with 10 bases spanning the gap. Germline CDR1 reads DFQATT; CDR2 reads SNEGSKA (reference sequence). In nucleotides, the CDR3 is TGCAGTGCTCTAGTGGGGACCTACGAGCAGTACTTC. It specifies CSALVGTYEQYF.

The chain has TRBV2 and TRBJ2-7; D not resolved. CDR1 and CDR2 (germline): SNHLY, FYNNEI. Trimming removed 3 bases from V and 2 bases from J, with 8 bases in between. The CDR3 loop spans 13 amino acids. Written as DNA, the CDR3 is TGTGCCAGCAGTGAGAGTTTCCCCTACGAGCAGTACTTC. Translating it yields CASSESFPYEQYF.